The rows below give T cell receptor beta chains drawn from one sample of a study of shared clonotypes between healthy human individuals. Data came from immunoSEQ multiplex PCR; TCRdb stores just in-frame clones and leaves some out. The repertoire holds roughly 700,000 clones, with 74% as singletons. Sequenced material: memory CD4+ T cells sorted from blood. The receptors derive from a woman aged 30 to 39 in good health. CDR3s include the opening cysteine and the closing phenylalanine or tryptophan. The D gene is left open where the match is weak. Not all rows give a size; the values are once, few, many and, for expanded clones, a class.

J: TRBJ1-5; D: .; size: .; V: TRBV2; CDR3: CASSEDRARQPQHF; DNA: TGTGCCAGCAGTGAAGACAGGGCCCGGCAGCCCCAGCATTTT
J: TRBJ1-5; D: .; size: few; V: TRBV25-1; CDR3: CASSANPIEGLSNQPQHF; DNA: TGTGCCAGCAGTGCGAATCCCATAGAGGGCCTGAGCAATCAGCCCCAGCATTTT
J: TRBJ1-2; D: .; size: few; V: TRBV10-3; CDR3: CAISELENYGYTF; DNA: TGTGCCATCAGTGAGCTGGAAAACTATGGCTACACCTTC
J: TRBJ2-1; D: TRBD1; size: once; V: TRBV6-5; CDR3: CASSDPGQGGRSFF; DNA: TGTGCCAGCAGTGATCCGGGACAGGGTGGTAGGTCCTTCTTC
J: TRBJ2-1; D: .; size: .; V: TRBV18; CDR3: CASSPPSGTGEQFF; DNA: TGTGCCAGCTCACCACCGAGCGGCACGGGAGAGCAGTTCTTC
J: TRBJ2-5; D: .; size: few; V: TRBV5-1; CDR3: CASSLTSETQYF; DNA: TGCGCCAGCAGCTTGACTTCGGAGACCCAGTACTTC
J: TRBJ2-1; D: TRBD2; size: .; V: TRBV29-1; CDR3: CSVGGSGTAEQFF; DNA: TGCAGCGTTGGGGGTAGCGGGACCGCTGAGCAGTTCTTC
J: TRBJ2-7; D: .; size: .; V: TRBV27; CDR3: CASMPADAYEQYF; DNA: TGTGCCAGCATGCCGGCGGATGCCTACGAGCAGTACTTC
J: TRBJ2-5; D: TRBD2; size: .; V: TRBV25-1; CDR3: CASSERGRGGETQYF; DNA: TGTGCCAGCAGTGAACGCGGGAGAGGTGGAGAGACCCAGTACTTC
J: TRBJ2-7; D: TRBD2; size: once; V: TRBV29-1; CDR3: CSVGGLAGPTYEQYF; DNA: TGCAGCGTTGGCGGACTAGCGGGACCGACCTACGAGCAGTACTTC
J: TRBJ2-1; D: TRBD1; size: few; V: TRBV5-1; CDR3: CASSPEGTGYNEQFF; DNA: TGCGCCAGCAGCCCGGAGGGGACAGGGTACAATGAGCAGTTCTTC
J: TRBJ2-2; D: TRBD2; size: few; V: TRBV7-7; CDR3: CASSSRLAGGVELFF; DNA: TGTGCCAGCAGCAGCCGACTAGCGGGAGGAGTGGAGCTGTTTTTT
J: TRBJ1-3; D: .; size: .; V: TRBV4-1; CDR3: CASSQGRAPGNTIYF; DNA: TGCGCCAGCAGCCAAGGCAGGGCCCCTGGAAACACCATATATTTT
J: TRBJ2-1; D: TRBD2; size: .; V: TRBV4-1; CDR3: CASSLTRTSGSSSYNEQFF; DNA: TGCGCCAGCAGTCTTACCCGGACTAGCGGGAGTAGCTCCTACAATGAGCAGTTCTTC